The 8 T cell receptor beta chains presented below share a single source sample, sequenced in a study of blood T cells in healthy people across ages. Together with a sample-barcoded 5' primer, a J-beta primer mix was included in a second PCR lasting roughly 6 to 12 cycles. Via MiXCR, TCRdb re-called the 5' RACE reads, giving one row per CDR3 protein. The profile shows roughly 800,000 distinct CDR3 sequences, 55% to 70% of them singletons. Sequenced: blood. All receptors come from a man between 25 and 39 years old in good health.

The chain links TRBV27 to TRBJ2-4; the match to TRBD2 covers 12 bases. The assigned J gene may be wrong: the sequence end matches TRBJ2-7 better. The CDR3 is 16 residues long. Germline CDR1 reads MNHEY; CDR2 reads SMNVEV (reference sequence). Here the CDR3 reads CASSYSLAGGLYEQYF. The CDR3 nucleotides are TGTGCCAGCAGTTATTCACTAGCGGGAGGACTCTACGAGCAGTACTTC.

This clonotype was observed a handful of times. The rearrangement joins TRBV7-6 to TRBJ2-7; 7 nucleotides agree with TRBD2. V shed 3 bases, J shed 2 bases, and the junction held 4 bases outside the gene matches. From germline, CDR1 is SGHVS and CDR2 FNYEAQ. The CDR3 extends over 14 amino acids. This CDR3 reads CASSFTSDPYEQYF. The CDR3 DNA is TGTGCCAGCAGCTTTACTAGCGATCCCTACGAGCAGTACTTC.

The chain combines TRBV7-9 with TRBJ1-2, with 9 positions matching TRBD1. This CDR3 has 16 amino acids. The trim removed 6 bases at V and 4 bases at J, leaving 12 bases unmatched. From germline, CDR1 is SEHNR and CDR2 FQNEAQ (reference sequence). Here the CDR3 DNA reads TGTGCCAGCAGTTCGATCCTCGGACAGGGGACCTATGGCTACACCTTC. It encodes CASSSILGQGTYGYTF.

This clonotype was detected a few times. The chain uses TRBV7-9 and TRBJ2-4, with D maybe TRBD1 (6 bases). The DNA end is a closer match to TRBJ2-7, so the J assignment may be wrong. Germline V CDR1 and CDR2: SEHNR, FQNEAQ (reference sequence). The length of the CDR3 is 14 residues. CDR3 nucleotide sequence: TGTGCCAGCAACCCCAGGGGTGACTCCTACGAGCAGTACTTC. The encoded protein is CASNPRGDSYEQYF.

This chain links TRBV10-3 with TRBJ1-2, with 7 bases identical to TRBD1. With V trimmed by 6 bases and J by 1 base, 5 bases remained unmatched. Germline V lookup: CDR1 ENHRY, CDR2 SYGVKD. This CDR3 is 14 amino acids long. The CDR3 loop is CAISLTGLNYGYTF. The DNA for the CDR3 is TGTGCCATCAGCCTGACAGGGCTTAACTATGGCTACACCTTC.

The CDR3 coding sequence is TGTGCCAGCAGTTACGATCGGAGTTACGAGCAGTACTTC. This translates into CASSYDRSYEQYF. The chain employs TRBV6-5 and TRBJ2-7, with D uncertain. V lost 2 bases, J lost 4 bases, and 9 bases lay in between. Germline-derived CDR1 and CDR2 are MNHEY and SVGAGI. The CDR3 loop spans 13 amino acids.

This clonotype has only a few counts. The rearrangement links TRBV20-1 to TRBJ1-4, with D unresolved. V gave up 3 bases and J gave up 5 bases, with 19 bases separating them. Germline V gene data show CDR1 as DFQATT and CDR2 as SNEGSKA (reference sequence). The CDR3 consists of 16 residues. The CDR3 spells CSARADIGMENEKLFF. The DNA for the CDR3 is TGCAGTGCTAGGGCTGACATCGGGATGGAGAATGAAAAACTGTTTTTT.

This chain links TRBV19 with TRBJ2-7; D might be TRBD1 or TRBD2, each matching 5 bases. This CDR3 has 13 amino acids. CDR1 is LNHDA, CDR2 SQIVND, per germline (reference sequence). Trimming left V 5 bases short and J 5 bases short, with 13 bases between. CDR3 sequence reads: CASSPRDRHEQYF. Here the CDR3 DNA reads TGTGCCAGTAGTCCCCGGGACCGTCACGAGCAGTACTTC. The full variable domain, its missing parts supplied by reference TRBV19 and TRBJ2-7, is DGGITQSPKYLFRKEGQNVTLSCEQNLNHDAMYWYRQDPGQGLRLIYYSQIVNDFQKGDIAEGYSVSREKKESFPLTVTSAQKNPTAFYLCASSPRDRHEQYFGPGTRLTVT.